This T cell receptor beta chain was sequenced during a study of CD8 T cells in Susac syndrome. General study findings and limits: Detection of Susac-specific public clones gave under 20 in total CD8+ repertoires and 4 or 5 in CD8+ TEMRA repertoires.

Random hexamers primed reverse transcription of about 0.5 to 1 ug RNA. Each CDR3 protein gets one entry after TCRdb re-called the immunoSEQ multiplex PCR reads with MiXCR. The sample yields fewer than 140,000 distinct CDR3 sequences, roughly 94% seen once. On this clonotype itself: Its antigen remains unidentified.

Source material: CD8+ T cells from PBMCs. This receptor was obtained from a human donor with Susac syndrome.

This CDR3 reads CASTRTGERTEAFF. The CDR3 DNA reads TGTGCCAGCACCCGGACAGGGGAGAGAACTGAAGCTTTCTTT. The genes are TRBV2 and TRBJ1-1, with 9 bases matching TRBD1. Germline V CDR1 and CDR2: SNHLY, FYNNEI. V dropped 7 bases and J dropped 5; count of bases not matched to a gene: 8. The CDR3 covers 14 residues.